One T cell receptor (beta chain) is described in this entry. The antigen remains undetermined. The CDR3 sequence is 15 residues long. This sample's time point: week 35, safety follow-up. Every single dose of the vaccine, 300 ug of mutant IDH1 20-mer peptide, came with topical imiquimod. Weeks 1, 3, 5, 7, 11, 15, 19 and 23 were when patients received their eight vaccinations. The data belong to a study of a mutant IDH1 vaccine in newly diagnosed glioma. Study information: Beginning 4-6 weeks after radiotherapy alone, or with temozolomide cycles, vaccination took place.

Study outcomes and limitations: Changes in top peripheral clonotypes did not appear linked to pseudoprogression.

Using immunoSEQ multiplex PCR, the repertoire was profiled, and TCRdb retains in-frame clones only, with some absent. The repertoire holds around 30,000 clones, with around 80% as singletons. The V and J genes are TRBV21-1 and TRBJ2-5; the DNA was not used to check the table's D call, TRBD2. TRBV21-1 is tagged as a pseudogene. The sequence came from a woman aged 18 to 35 with glioma. The source was PBMCs, collected from a glioma patient whose treatment included an IDH1 peptide vaccine. The CDR3 reads CASSKGARGEETQYF. CDR3 bases: TGTGCCAGCAGCAAAGGGGCCCGGGGGGAGGAGACCCAGTACTTC.